One sample yielded the 15 T cell receptor beta chains listed below, sequenced in a study of blood T cells in healthy people across ages. A second roughly 7 to 11 cycle PCR used barcoded and J-beta primers. MiXCR was run by TCRdb on the 5' RACE reads, yielding one entry per CDR3 protein. The sample has more than 900,000 distinct CDR3 sequences; almost 30% are singletons. These data were also reused for a study on T cells of mothers and their children.

The sequencing input was blood. These receptors originate from a woman between 40 and 50 years old in good health.

Many counts were recorded for this clonotype. The rearrangement uses TRBV20-1 and TRBJ2-4, with 10 nucleotides matching TRBD2. This CDR3 region has 14 residues. The trim removed 6 bases at V and 6 bases at J, leaving 8 bases unmatched. In germline, CDR1 is DFQATT, CDR2 SNEGSKA (reference sequence). The chain's CDR3 is CSASEAGGRNIQYF. CDR3 DNA: TGCAGTGCGAGCGAAGCGGGGGGGCGAAACATTCAGTACTTC.

This clonotype was counted a few times. The chain joins TRBV6-5 to TRBJ1-2, with TRBD1 matching 9 bases. From germline, CDR1 is MNHEY and CDR2 SVGAGI. This CDR3 contains 13 residues. Trimming at V came to 2 bases and at J to 7 bases, leaving 2 bases not matched to a gene. CDR3 sequence reads: CASSYGQGPGYTF. The CDR3 DNA sequence: TGTGCCAGCAGTTACGGACAGGGGCCTGGCTACACCTTC.

The chain uses TRBV25-1 and TRBJ1-2, with TRBD1 matching 7 bases. V dropped 2 bases and J dropped 8; count of bases not matched to a gene: 5. The length of the CDR3 is 13 residues. Germline loops: CDR1 MGHDK, CDR2 SYGVNS. The CDR3 region has the DNA TGTGCCAGCAGTGAAGCATGGGGACAGGGCTACACCTTC. Its protein is CASSEAWGQGYTF.

This clonotype has just a few counts. This sequence joins TRBV9 and TRBJ2-4; 11 nucleotides line up with TRBD2. This CDR3 is built from 15 residues. Trimming removed 0 bases from V and 6 bases from J; junction bases left unmatched: 2. Germline CDR1 and CDR2: SGDLS and YYNGEE. The CDR3 bases are TGTGCCAGCAGCGTAGACCTAGCGGGGGGAAACATTCAGTACTTC. It is translated as CASSVDLAGGNIQYF.

This clonotype has just a few counts. V usage is TRBV7-2 and J usage is TRBJ1-1; D perhaps matches TRBD1 (5 bases). Trimming cost V 1 base and J 11 bases, with 11 bases left between them. The CDR3 totals 12 residues. The germline V gene encodes CDR1 SGHTA and CDR2 FQGNSA. The CDR3 sequence: CASSLGGSRAFF. CDR3 in DNA: TGTGCCAGCAGCTTAGGGGGCAGTCGGGCTTTCTTT. Full variable domain (rest looked up from reference TRBV7-2 and TRBJ1-1): GAGVSQSPSNKVTEKGKDVELRCDPISGHTALYWYRQSLGQGLEFLIYFQGNSAPDKSGLPSDRFSAERTGGSVSTLTIQRTQQEDSAVYLCASSLGGSRAFFGQGTRLTVV.

In its sample, this clonotype was seen a few times. V usage is TRBV18 and J usage is TRBJ2-7; D not resolved. The V end lost 3 bases, the J end lost 0 bases, and 12 bases lay between the germline ends. The germline V gene encodes CDR1 KGHSH and CDR2 LQKENI. This CDR3 region has 15 residues. This chain's CDR3 is CASSPKGQFSYEQYF. The CDR3, as DNA: TGTGCCAGCTCACCGAAGGGTCAGTTCTCCTACGAGCAGTACTTC.

The rearrangement joins TRBV28 to TRBJ2-3; 9 positions match TRBD1. Germline lookup yields CDR1 MDHEN and CDR2 SYDVKM. The V gene end was trimmed by 8 bases and the J gene end by 0 bases; junction bases not matched to a gene: 6. The CDR3 totals 15 residues. The CDR3 coding sequence is TGTGCCAGCGGAAACAGGGGGCCTAGCACAGATACGCAGTATTTT. Protein sequence: CASGNRGPSTDTQYF.

The rearrangement uses TRBV20-1 and TRBJ2-1; 7 bases align to TRBD1. There are 14 residues in the CDR3. With V trimmed by 4 bases and J by 10 bases, 13 bases remained unmatched. Germline V lookup: CDR1 DFQATT, CDR2 SNEGSKA (reference sequence). CDR3 DNA: TGCAGTGCTATTCAAAGGGGGCTCCACGTGGAGCAGTTCTTC. As protein: CSAIQRGLHVEQFF.

This clonotype was observed at least ten times. V is TRBV29-1 and J is TRBJ2-7; 7 bases match TRBD2. Germline V gene sequence: CDR1 SQVTM, CDR2 ANQGSEA. This CDR3 contains 14 residues. V lost 4 bases, J lost 4 bases, and 10 bases stayed unmatched. CDR3 in amino acids: CSVAWGGNVYEQYF. CDR3 coding DNA: TGCAGCGTTGCTTGGGGGGGTAATGTGTACGAGCAGTACTTC.

This clonotype was seen at least ten times. V gene TRBV12-3 or TRBV12-4 combines with J gene TRBJ2-4, with D hard to call. This CDR3 spans 12 amino acids. V shed 6 bases and J shed 15 bases, with 18 bases lying between them. The CDR3: CASSQIPEQPYF. The CDR3 DNA follows: TGTGCCAGCAGCCAAATCCCGGAACAACCGTACTTC.

Remarks on this clonotype: A much larger clone lies one base from this, so it may be a read error. The rearrangement joins TRBV6-5 to TRBJ2-7; a possible D gene is TRBD1 (5 bases). The CDR3 spans 14 residues. Germline V gene lookup returns CDR1 MNHEY and CDR2 SVGAGI. V was cut by 5 bases and J by 2 bases, with 13 bases left in between. CDR3 sequence: CASSNTGTAYEQYF. CDR3 nucleotide sequence: TGTGCCAGCAGTAATACAGGAACCGCCTACGAGCAGTACTTC.

This clonotype was detected ten times or more. The chain recombines TRBV18 with TRBJ2-7; D uncertain. The V and J ends lost 8 bases and 2 bases respectively, with 13 bases between them. This CDR3 has 13 residues. Germline values: CDR1 KGHSH, CDR2 LQKENI. CDR3 in DNA: TGTGCCAGCAGTCCAGGCCCCACCTACGAGCAGTACTTC. It encodes CASSPGPTYEQYF. The whole variable domain, filled in from reference TRBV18 and TRBJ2-7, reads NAGVMQNPRHLVRRRGQEARLRCSPMKGHSHVYWYRQLPEEGLKFMVYLQKENIIDESGMPKERFSAEFPKEGPSILRIQQVVRGDSAAYFCASSPGPTYEQYFGPGTRLTVT.

This clonotype was seen a few times. V gene TRBV7-9 combines with J gene TRBJ2-3; D gene uncertain. This CDR3 is 15 amino acids long. Germline V gene sequence: CDR1 SEHNR, CDR2 FQNEAQ (reference sequence). The V end was cut by 2 bases, the J end by 0 bases, with 9 bases between. CDR3 protein: CASSLFAISTDTQYF. CDR3 in DNA: TGTGCCAGCAGCTTATTTGCGATCAGCACAGATACGCAGTATTTT.

This clonotype was observed a handful of times. V usage is TRBV5-1 and J usage is TRBJ2-1; TRBD2 might be the D (5 bases). This CDR3 is built from 16 residues. From germline, CDR1 is SGHRS and CDR2 YFSETQ. The V and J ends lost 0 bases and 4 bases respectively, with 14 bases between them. The CDR3, as DNA: TGCGCCAGCAGCTTGGAGAGGAGGTTGGGATACAATGAGCAGTTCTTC. Encoded protein: CASSLERRLGYNEQFF.

This clonotype was counted only a few times. V usage is TRBV7-2 and J usage is TRBJ1-5; tentatively, D is TRBD1 (5 bases). V gave up 1 base and J gave up 3 bases, with 13 bases separating them. This CDR3 region has 16 residues. CDR1 and CDR2 (germline): SGHTA, FQGNSA. CDR3 loop: CASSLGGTWNNQPQHF. The DNA for the CDR3 is TGTGCCAGCAGCTTAGGTGGGACCTGGAACAATCAGCCCCAGCATTTT.